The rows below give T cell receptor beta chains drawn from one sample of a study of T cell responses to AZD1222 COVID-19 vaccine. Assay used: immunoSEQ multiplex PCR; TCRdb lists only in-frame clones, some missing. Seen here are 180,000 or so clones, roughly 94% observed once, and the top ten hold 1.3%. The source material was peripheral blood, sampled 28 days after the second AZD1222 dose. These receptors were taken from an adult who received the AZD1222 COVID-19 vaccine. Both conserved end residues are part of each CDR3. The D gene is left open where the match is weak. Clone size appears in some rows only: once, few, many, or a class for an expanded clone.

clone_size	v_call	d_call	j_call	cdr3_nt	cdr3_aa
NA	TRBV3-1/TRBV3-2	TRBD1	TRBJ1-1	TGTGCCAGCAGCCCCCCTTTAGGGACAGGCCCACGACCGAACACTGAAGCTTTCTTT	CASSPPLGTGPRPNTEAFF
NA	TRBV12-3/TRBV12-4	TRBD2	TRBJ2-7	TGTGCCAGCTCCCTGGCGGGAGCGAGGGAGCAGTACTTC	CASSLAGAREQYF
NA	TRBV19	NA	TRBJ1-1	TGTGCCAGTAGTATAGTAGGGGACACTGAAGCTTTCTTT	CASSIVGDTEAFF
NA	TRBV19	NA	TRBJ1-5	TGTGCCAGTAGCCCCGACAGGTCCAATCAGCCCCAGCATTTT	CASSPDRSNQPQHF
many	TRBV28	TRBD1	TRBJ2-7	TGTGCCAGCAGTTGGCAGAGCAGGGGGCAATACGAGCAGTACTTC	CASSWQSRGQYEQYF
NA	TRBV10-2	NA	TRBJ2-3	TGCGCCAGCATACTAGCAGGTTCGGATACGCAGTATTTT	CASILAGSDTQYF
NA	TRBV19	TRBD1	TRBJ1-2	TGTGCCAGTAGTCTCGAAACAGGGGCTAACTATGGCTACACCTTC	CASSLETGANYGYTF
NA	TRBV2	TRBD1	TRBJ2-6	TGTGCCAGCAGTGAGCAGACAGGGTTCGGGGCCAACGTCCTGACTTTC	CASSEQTGFGANVLTF
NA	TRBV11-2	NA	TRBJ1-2	TGTGCCAGCAGCTCATCACAATGGTTCGGCTACACCTTC	CASSSSQWFGYTF
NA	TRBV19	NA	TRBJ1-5	TGTGCCAGTAGTATCGGGGCCCAACACTACCAGCCCCAGCATTTT	CASSIGAQHYQPQHF
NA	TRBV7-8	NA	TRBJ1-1	TGTGCCAGCAGCTTACGCCGGGTCAGAGATGCCATGAACACTGAAGCTTTCTTT	CASSLRRVRDAMNTEAFF
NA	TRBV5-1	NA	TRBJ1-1	TGCGCCAGCAGCTTGTGGATCGGCATGAACACTGAAGCTTTCTTT	CASSLWIGMNTEAFF
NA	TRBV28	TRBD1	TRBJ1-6	TGTGCCAGCAGTTTTGTCGGAACCGGGACAGCCTATAATTCACCCCTCCACTTT	CASSFVGTGTAYNSPLHF
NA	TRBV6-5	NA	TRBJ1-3	TGTGCCAGCAGGTCAGACACTTCTGGAAACACCATATATTTT	CASRSDTSGNTIYF
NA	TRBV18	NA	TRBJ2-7	TGTGCCAGCTCACTCCCGGGGCCCGAGCAGTACTTC	CASSLPGPEQYF
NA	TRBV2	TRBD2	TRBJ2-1	TGTGCCAGCAAAGGCGCCAGCGGGGGCGGAAAAGGGATCTTC	CASKGASGGGKGIF
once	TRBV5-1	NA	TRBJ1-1	TGCGCCAGCAGCTTCGAACCGAACACTGAAGCTTTCTTT	CASSFEPNTEAFF
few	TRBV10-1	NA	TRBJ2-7	TGCGCCAGCAGTGAGTCCCATGGGCAGTCCGAGCAGTACTTC	CASSESHGQSEQYF
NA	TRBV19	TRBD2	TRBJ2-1	TGTGCCAGTAGTGTGGGACTAGCGCTTTACAATGAGCAGTTCTTC	CASSVGLALYNEQFF
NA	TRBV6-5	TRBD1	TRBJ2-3	TGTGCCAGCAGTTATAGGGGGCGCACAGATACGCAGTATTTT	CASSYRGRTDTQYF
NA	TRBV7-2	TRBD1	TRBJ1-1	TGTGCCAGCAGCTCCCGACAGGGCATGAACACTGAAGCTTTCTTT	CASSSRQGMNTEAFF
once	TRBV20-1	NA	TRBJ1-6	TGCAGTGCTAGTGAGGGGGGATCACCCCTCCACTTT	CSASEGGSPLHF
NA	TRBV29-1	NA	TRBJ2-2	TGCAGCGTCGGTGGGGAGTTCGCGAACACCGGGGAGCTGTTTTTT	CSVGGEFANTGELFF
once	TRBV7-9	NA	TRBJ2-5	TGTGCTGGGCGGCAGCTAGGTGGGACCCAGTACTTC	CAGRQLGGTQYF
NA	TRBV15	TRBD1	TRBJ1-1	TGTGCCACCAGCAGAGATAGGGGGCAGAACACTGAAGCTTTCTTT	CATSRDRGQNTEAFF
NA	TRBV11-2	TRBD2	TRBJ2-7	TGTGCCAGCAGCTCGGTTGGACTAGCGGGAAACGAGCAGTACTTC	CASSSVGLAGNEQYF
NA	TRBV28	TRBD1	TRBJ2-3	TGTGCCAGCAGTTGGGGACAGACCAGCACAGATACGCAGTATTTT	CASSWGQTSTDTQYF
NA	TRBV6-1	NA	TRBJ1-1	TGTGCCAGCAGTGAAGGGGCAGGGTTCTTTGAAGCTTTCTTT	CASSEGAGFFEAFF
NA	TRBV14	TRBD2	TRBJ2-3	TGTGCCAGCAGCTCCGGGGGGACGGTTCCGACAGATACGCAGTATTTT	CASSSGGTVPTDTQYF